These 26 T cell receptor beta chains were all obtained from the same sample, sequenced in a study of blood T cell repertoires in COVID-19. Clones were sequenced by immunoSEQ multiplex PCR, and TCRdb holds only the in-frame ones, with some missing. The sample lists about 70,000 clones, more than 80% occurring once. Material: peripheral blood. The receptors originated from a man of 80 years or more with acute or convalescent COVID-19.

The V gene is TRBV10-3, the J gene TRBJ2-1; TRBD1 matches 8 bases. This CDR3 comprises 16 residues. The ends lost 0 bases at V and 3 bases at J; junction bases unmatched: 4. Germline V gene data show CDR1 as ENHRY and CDR2 as SYGVKD. The CDR3 loop reads CAISESTGGRYNEQFF. CDR3 bases: TGTGCCATCAGTGAGTCTACAGGGGGACGCTACAATGAGCAGTTCTTC.

The rearrangement links TRBV7-3 to TRBJ2-5; tentatively, D is TRBD2 (6 bases). Germline V gives CDR1 SGHTA, CDR2 FQGTGA. The length of the CDR3 is 15 residues. The V end was cut by 5 bases, the J end by 2 bases, with 15 bases between. The CDR3 loop is CASSRNTGGQETQYF. The CDR3 bases are TGTGCCAGCAGCCGAAATACCGGGGGACAAGAGACCCAGTACTTC.

This chain connects TRBV7-9 to TRBJ2-3; 11 nucleotides line up with TRBD2. This CDR3 comprises 14 residues. CDR1 and CDR2 from the germline V gene are SEHNR and FQNEAQ (reference sequence). V lost 5 bases, J lost 6 bases, and 4 bases stayed unmatched. CDR3 nucleotide sequence: TGTGCCAGCAGCCCCGGGACTAGCGGCGATACGCAGTATTTT. Protein product: CASSPGTSGDTQYF.

V usage is TRBV5-4 and J usage is TRBJ2-3, with D tentatively TRBD2 (6 bases). The CDR3 has 17 amino acids. Trimming removed 5 bases from V and 1 base from J, with 20 bases in between. Germline V lookup: CDR1 SGHNT, CDR2 YYREEE (reference sequence). CDR3 region: CASRNGRRGAGTDTQYF. The CDR3 region has the DNA TGTGCCAGCAGAAATGGTAGGAGGGGCGCCGGCACAGATACGCAGTATTTT.

This chain connects TRBV25-1 to TRBJ2-2, with a weak D call TRBD1 (6 bases). V was pared by 1 base and J by 7 bases, with 10 bases between. Germline values: CDR1 MGHDK, CDR2 SYGVNS. The length of the CDR3 is 14 residues. The CDR3 DNA follows: TGTGCCAGCAGTGAATCAGGGGCGGTCGGGGAGCTGTTTTTT. The encoded protein is CASSESGAVGELFF.

J is TRBJ1-6 and V is TRBV5-1; the match to TRBD1 covers 11 bases. With V trimmed by 2 bases and J by 6 bases, 1 base remained unmatched. Germline CDR1 SGHRS, CDR2 YFSETQ. This CDR3 has 15 residues. The CDR3, as DNA: TGCGCCAGCAGCTTTGGACAGGGGGCTAATTCACCCCTCCACTTT. Its translation: CASSFGQGANSPLHF.

The genes are TRBV11-2 and TRBJ2-5, with 10 positions matching TRBD2. Germline values: CDR1 SGHAT, CDR2 FQNNGV. The CDR3 is 16 amino acids. Unmatched junction bases numbered 8, after V lost 6 bases and J lost 1 base. The CDR3 protein is CASRSRTSGPQETQYF. Here the CDR3 DNA reads TGTGCCAGCAGATCAAGGACTAGCGGACCCCAAGAGACCCAGTACTTC.

This clone was detected once. The chain joins TRBV6-1 to TRBJ2-7; D perhaps matches TRBD1 (7 bases). V lost 2 bases, J lost 3 bases, and 17 bases lay in between. The length of the CDR3 is 16 residues. Germline V CDR1 and CDR2: MNHNS, SASEGT. The CDR3 protein is CASSEMAQGGLYEQYF. The DNA of the CDR3 is TGTGCCAGCAGTGAAATGGCCCAGGGGGGCCTCTACGAGCAGTACTTC.

V gene TRBV6-5 combines with J gene TRBJ1-4; 8 positions match TRBD1. The CDR3 totals 16 residues. V was clipped by 0 bases and J by 8 bases; unmatched bases: 8. Germline assignment: CDR1 MNHEY and CDR2 SVGAGI. CDR3 in DNA: TGTGCCAGCAGTTACTCGGGACAGGCGTTTTTGGAAAAACTGTTTTTT. Encoded protein: CASSYSGQAFLEKLFF.

Here the CDR3 reads CSVVGGGTYEQYF. The CDR3 nucleotides are TGCAGCGTTGTCGGCGGGGGAACCTACGAGCAGTACTTC. This chain uses TRBV29-1 with TRBJ2-7; TRBD2 matches at 7 bases. The CDR3 length is 13 residues. Germline loops: CDR1 SQVTM, CDR2 ANQGSEA. Trimming at V came to 4 bases and at J to 2 bases, leaving 5 bases not matched to a gene.

The chain joins TRBV2 to TRBJ2-7; 10 bases map to TRBD2. CDR3 length: 15 residues. The junction had 10 bases not matched to a gene; V was cut back by 5 bases and J by 6 bases. Germline CDR1 SNHLY, CDR2 FYNNEI. The CDR3 loop reads CASSTSSGRAREQYF. The CDR3 DNA follows: TGTGCCAGCAGTACATCTAGCGGGAGAGCGCGCGAGCAGTACTTC.

For this clone: Because the CDR3's place on the DNA is in doubt, the DNA is left out and the CDR3 is given as listed by TCRdb. CDR3 in amino acids: CASSDFRGSYEQYF. The rearrangement links TRBV25-1 to TRBJ2-7; the table gives TRBD2 as D, unverified against the DNA. Germline V gene data show CDR1 as MGHDK and CDR2 as SYGVNS. The CDR3 numbers 14 amino acids, ends counted.

The chain joins TRBV30 to TRBJ2-6; TRBD2 matches at 12 bases. Germline V gene lookup returns CDR1 GTSNPN and CDR2 SVGIG (reference sequence). The CDR3 spans 16 residues. Losses at the gene ends were 4 bases for V and 1 base for J; bases not matched to a gene: 2. CDR3 in DNA: TGTGCCTGGACTAGCGGGGGGGGGTCTGGGGCCAACGTCCTGACTTTC. It codes for CAWTSGGGSGANVLTF.

The chain recombines TRBV12-3 or TRBV12-4 with TRBJ1-4; 8 nucleotides agree with TRBD1. There are 13 residues in the CDR3. Trimming at V came to 6 bases and at J to 8 bases, leaving 5 bases not matched to a gene. In DNA form, the CDR3 reads TGTGCCAGCAGGCGGACAGGGTCCGAAAAACTGTTTTTT. Translation gives CASRRTGSEKLFF.

The chain combines TRBV6-4 with TRBJ2-1; 7 nucleotides match TRBD1. CDR3 length: 13 amino acids. In germline, CDR1 is MRHNA, CDR2 SNTAGT. V lost 6 bases and J lost 6; bases outside the gene matches: 5. CDR3 sequence reads: CASSRQGFNEQFF. The CDR3 coding sequence is TGTGCCAGCAGCCGACAGGGATTCAATGAGCAGTTCTTC.

V usage is TRBV3-1 (or the pseudogene TRBV3-2) and J usage is TRBJ2-1; TRBD1 matches at 10 bases. The CDR3 has 17 amino acids. Trimming took 8 bases from V and 3 from J; bases not matched to a gene: 13. CDR1 and CDR2 (germline): LGHDT, YNNKEL (reference sequence). The CDR3 loop is CASQREGQGNGYNEQFF. CDR3 in DNA: TGTGCCAGCCAAAGGGAGGGACAGGGGAATGGCTACAATGAGCAGTTCTTC.

The chain employs TRBV18 and TRBJ1-5, with 10 bases that match TRBD1. The CDR3 extends over 15 amino acids. Per the germline V gene, CDR1 is KGHSH and CDR2 is LQKENI. V lost 5 bases, J lost 5 bases, and 6 bases stayed unmatched. CDR3 protein: CASSAGTGADQPQHF. Here the CDR3 DNA reads TGTGCCAGCTCAGCCGGGACAGGGGCCGATCAGCCCCAGCATTTT.

The V call is TRBV6-5, the J call TRBJ2-1; D is possibly TRBD2 (7 bases). Trimming stripped 2 bases from V and 9 bases from J, with 14 bases between. The CDR3 is made up of 14 amino acids. Germline CDR1 MNHEY, CDR2 SVGAGI. The CDR3, as DNA: TGTGCCAGCAGTTACGGGGGGGCGGGCGGTGAGCAGTTCTTC. Protein: CASSYGGAGGEQFF.

This clone was counted a single time. The chain recombines TRBV11-2 with TRBJ2-3; no reliable D call. This CDR3 is built from 13 residues. Trimming took 3 bases from V and 6 from J, leaving 10 bases between them. The germline gives CDR1 SGHAT, CDR2 FQNNGV. The CDR3 here is CASSLVSTDTQYF. CDR3 nucleotides: TGTGCCAGCAGCTTGGTTTCTACGGATACGCAGTATTTT.

The chain links TRBV6-5 to TRBJ2-1; 12 bases are a match to TRBD1. J lost 9 bases, V lost 6 bases, and 3 bases had no gene match. Per the germline V gene, CDR1 is MNHEY and CDR2 is SVGAGI. This CDR3 spans 13 amino acids. The CDR3 here is CASRGQGAGEQFF. DNA for the CDR3: TGTGCCAGCAGGGGACAGGGGGCAGGTGAGCAGTTCTTC.

The CDR3 DNA sequence: TGTGCCAGCAGCTTCAACAGGGAACTACACACCATATATTTT. Translated, it gives CASSFNRELHTIYF. The chain links TRBV5-5 to TRBJ1-3; possible D gene TRBD1, 6 bases. Germline CDR1 is SGHKS and CDR2 is YYEKEE (reference sequence). This CDR3 is 14 amino acids long. V was clipped by 2 bases and J by 8 bases, with 14 bases between them.

In DNA form, the CDR3 reads TGTGCCAGTACCATCAGGGGCTCCATGAACACTGAAGCTTTCTTT. As protein: CASTIRGSMNTEAFF. The chain couples TRBV19 to TRBJ1-1, with a weak D call TRBD1 (6 bases). CDR1 is LNHDA and CDR2 is SQIVND in the germline V gene (reference sequence). The CDR3 has 15 amino acids. V was clipped by 7 bases and J by 0 bases, with 15 bases between them.

The V and J genes are TRBV9 and TRBJ2-6; 7 bases are a match to TRBD1. The CDR3 length is 22 residues. CDR1 is SGDLS and CDR2 is YYNGEE in the germline V gene. Germline trimming cut 0 bases from V and 4 bases from J; bases unmatched to any gene: 22. The CDR3 is CASSVAEAEVDRFNSGANVLTF. In DNA form, the CDR3 reads TGTGCCAGCAGCGTAGCCGAGGCCGAGGTGGACAGGTTTAACTCCGGGGCCAACGTCCTGACTTTC.

The rearrangement joins TRBV2 to TRBJ2-2; the match to TRBD2 covers 8 bases. The CDR3 spans 16 residues. CDR1 and CDR2 (germline): SNHLY, FYNNEI. V shed 10 bases and J 4 bases; nucleotides not matched to a gene: 14. The CDR3: CATSRGRGEPTGELFF. Here the CDR3 DNA reads TGTGCCACCTCCCGGGGGCGGGGGGAACCCACCGGGGAGCTGTTTTTT.

This clone has a handful of counts. The gene calls are TRBV4-2 and TRBJ1-2; 7 bases line up with TRBD1. CDR1 is LGHNA and CDR2 is YNFKEQ in the germline V gene. The CDR3 has 17 amino acids. V lost 1 base, J lost 1 base, and 9 bases stayed unmatched. CDR3 amino acids: CASSQGITGADNYGYTF. As DNA, the CDR3 is TGTGCCAGCAGCCAAGGGATAACAGGGGCGGATAACTATGGCTACACCTTC.

The CDR3 sequence is CASSQDRDRSTDTQYF. Here the CDR3 DNA reads TGCGCCAGCAGCCAAGATCGGGACAGGAGCACAGATACGCAGTATTTT. The chain combines TRBV4-3 with TRBJ2-3, with TRBD1 matching 8 bases. Germline assignment: CDR1 LGHNA and CDR2 YSLEER. CDR3 length equals 16 residues. V lost 0 bases and J lost 0; bases outside the gene matches: 2.